These 6 T cell receptor beta chains originate from one sample sequenced in a study of CD8+CD57+ T cells in acquired aplastic anemia. An expansion of CD8+CD57+ cells by flow cytometry had been shown in patients chosen for sequencing. Genomic DNA, serving as template, underwent TCR beta VDJ and CDR3 profiling. Each CDR3 protein is one row after TCRdb ran MiXCR on the reads. This table has some 150,000 distinct CDR3 sequences, about 64% appearing once. The material sequenced was sorted CD4+, CD8+, or CD8+CD57+ T cells (not recorded which) from PBMCs. These receptors were collected from a human donor with aplastic anemia.

A few counts support this clonotype. This chain links TRBV24-1 with TRBJ2-3, with 7 bases matching TRBD2. CDR3 size: 17 residues. CDR1 is KGHDR and CDR2 is SFDVKD in the germline V gene. Trimming cost V 4 bases and J 3 bases; bases outside gene matches: 12. The CDR3 DNA reads as TGTGCCACCAGTGAACCTCCGGGGCTAGCGGATACAGATACGCAGTATTTT. Amino acids: CATSEPPGLADTDTQYF.

Many counts were recorded for this clonotype. V is TRBV10-1 and J is TRBJ2-1; possible D gene TRBD2, 6 bases. The CDR3 is 15 amino acids. Germline V CDR1 and CDR2: WNHNN, SYGVQD (reference sequence). The V end was cut by 1 base, the J end by 3 bases, with 10 bases between. The CDR3, as DNA: TGCGCCAGCAGTGAGTGGGCGGGGAACTACAATGAGCAGTTCTTC. Protein product: CASSEWAGNYNEQFF.

This clonotype occurred a few times. The gene calls are TRBV15 and TRBJ2-7; D gene ambiguous. V lost 5 bases and J 7 bases, leaving 9 bases between the germline ends. The CDR3 contains 11 residues. Germline values: CDR1 LNHNV, CDR2 YYDKDF (reference sequence). The CDR3 DNA reads as TGTGCCACCAGCCTCGGCCAAGAGCAGTACTTC. Translating it yields CATSLGQEQYF.

The CDR3 DNA follows: TGCAGCGTTCCGACGATTGAAGAGACCCAGTACTTC. Translating gives CSVPTIEETQYF. The genes are TRBV29-1 and TRBJ2-5; no firm D call. The CDR3 has 12 amino acids. CDR1 and CDR2 from the germline V gene are SQVTM and ANQGSEA. Trimming left V 5 bases short and J 3 bases short, with 10 bases between.

J is TRBJ1-3 and V is TRBV19; no clear D. The CDR3 loop spans 14 amino acids. Per germline, CDR1 LNHDA and CDR2 SQIVND (reference sequence). Trimming took off 6 bases at V and 7 bases at J, with 16 bases between the two ends. The CDR3: CASRPNLSVNTIYF. The CDR3 DNA is TGTGCCAGTAGGCCGAATTTGAGTGTGAACACCATATATTTT.

This clonotype occurred a few times. This chain joins TRBV2 and TRBJ2-5; 7 positions match TRBD1. Germline V lookup: CDR1 SNHLY, CDR2 FYNNEI. The V and J ends lost 4 bases and 2 bases, in that order; junction bases with no gene match: 7. The CDR3 loop spans 15 amino acids. CDR3 in amino acids: CASSGKGTAQETQYF. The CDR3 DNA is TGTGCCAGCAGTGGAAAGGGGACAGCTCAAGAGACCCAGTACTTC. The full variable domain, with the rest looked up from reference TRBV2 and TRBJ2-5, is EPEVTQTPSHQVTQMGQEVILRCVPISNHLYFYWYRQILGQKVEFLVSFYNNEISEKSEIFDDQFSVERPDGSNFTLKIRSTKLEDSAMYFCASSGKGTAQETQYFGPGTRLLVL.